What follows is one T cell receptor (beta chain) and its context. Its antigen is not known. The sample originates from a study of blood T cells in healthy people across ages. For the study at large: Per every two T cells, about one barcoded beta molecule was captured by template switching. Whole-study findings and limits: TCR beta diversity correlated strongly with naive T cell percentage. Researchers judged that diversity estimates from one million T cells fell short of true values.

V was shortened by 0 bases and J by 7 bases, with 14 bases between the two germline ends. CDR3 size: 16 residues. The germline CDR1 and CDR2 sequences are KGHDR and SFDVKD. Together with a sample-barcoded 5' primer, a J-beta primer mix was included in a second PCR lasting roughly 6 to 12 cycles. Each CDR3 protein gets one entry after TCRdb re-called the 5' RACE reads with MiXCR. The sample holds 750,000 to 1,000,000 distinct CDR3 sequences, approximately 32% seen once. Separately, the same data were catalogued under a study of T cells of mothers and their children. That source reports: Persistent microchimeric T cell clones were sought, and none were detected.

The clonotype comes from a woman aged 40 to 50 in good health. The specimen sequenced was blood. The chain is built from TRBV24-1 and TRBJ2-2; the D gene could be TRBD1 or TRBD2 (6 bases each). The CDR3, as DNA: TGTGCCACCAGTGATTTGTTAATCGGGGGCGGCGGGGAGCTGTTTTTT. Its translation is CATSDLLIGGGGELFF.